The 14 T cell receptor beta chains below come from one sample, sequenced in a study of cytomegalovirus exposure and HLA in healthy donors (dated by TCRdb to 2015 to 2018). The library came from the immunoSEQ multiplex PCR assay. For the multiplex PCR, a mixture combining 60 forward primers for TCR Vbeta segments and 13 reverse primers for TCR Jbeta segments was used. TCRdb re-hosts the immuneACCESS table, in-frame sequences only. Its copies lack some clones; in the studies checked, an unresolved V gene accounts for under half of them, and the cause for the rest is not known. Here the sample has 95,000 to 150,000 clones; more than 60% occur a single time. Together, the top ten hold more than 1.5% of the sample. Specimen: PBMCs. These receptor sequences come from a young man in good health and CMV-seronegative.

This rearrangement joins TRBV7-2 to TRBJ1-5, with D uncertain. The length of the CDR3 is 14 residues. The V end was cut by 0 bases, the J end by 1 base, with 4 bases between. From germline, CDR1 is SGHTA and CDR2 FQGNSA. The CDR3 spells CASSLAGSNQPQHF. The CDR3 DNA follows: TGTGCCAGCAGCTTAGCTGGCAGCAATCAGCCCCAGCATTTT.

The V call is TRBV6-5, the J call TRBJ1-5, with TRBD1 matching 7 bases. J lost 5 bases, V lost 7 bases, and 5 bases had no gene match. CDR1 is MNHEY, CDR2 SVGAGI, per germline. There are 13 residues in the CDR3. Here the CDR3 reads CASTPGQHQPQHF. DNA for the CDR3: TGTGCCAGCACTCCGGGACAGCATCAGCCCCAGCATTTT.

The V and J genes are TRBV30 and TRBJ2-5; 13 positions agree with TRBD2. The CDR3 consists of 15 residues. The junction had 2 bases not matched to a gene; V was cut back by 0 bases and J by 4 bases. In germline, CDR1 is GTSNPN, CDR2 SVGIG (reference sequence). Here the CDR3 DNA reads TGTGCCTGGAGTGTACTAGCGGGGGGGCGAGAGACCCAGTACTTC. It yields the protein CAWSVLAGGRETQYF.

DNA of the CDR3: TGTGCCAGCAGCCCAAGGGACAGGGGGAGCACTGAAGCTTTCTTT. Amino acids: CASSPRDRGSTEAFF. The chain links TRBV11-2 to TRBJ1-1; 11 bases agree with TRBD1. The CDR3 loop spans 15 amino acids. The germline V gene encodes CDR1 SGHAT and CDR2 FQNNGV. The V gene end was trimmed by 5 bases and the J gene end by 4 bases; junction bases not matched to a gene: 6.

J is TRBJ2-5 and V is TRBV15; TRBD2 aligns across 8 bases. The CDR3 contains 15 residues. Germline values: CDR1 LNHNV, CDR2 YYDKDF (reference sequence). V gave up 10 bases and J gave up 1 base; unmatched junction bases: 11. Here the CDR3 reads CAISGGGYSQETQYF. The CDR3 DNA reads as TGTGCCATCTCGGGGGGGGGTTACAGCCAAGAGACCCAGTACTTC.

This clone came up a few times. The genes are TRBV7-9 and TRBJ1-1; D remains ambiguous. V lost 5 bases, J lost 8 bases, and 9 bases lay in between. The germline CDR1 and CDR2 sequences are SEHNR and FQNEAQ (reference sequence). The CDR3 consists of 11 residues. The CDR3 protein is CASSPSVEAFF. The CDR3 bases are TGTGCCAGCAGCCCCTCGGTCGAAGCTTTCTTT.

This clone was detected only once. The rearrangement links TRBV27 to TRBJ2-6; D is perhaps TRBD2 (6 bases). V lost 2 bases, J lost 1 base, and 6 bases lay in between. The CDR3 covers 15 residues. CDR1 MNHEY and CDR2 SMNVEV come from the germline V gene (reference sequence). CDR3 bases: TGTGCCAGCAGTTTACGGGGGTCTGGGGCCAACGTCCTGACTTTC. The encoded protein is CASSLRGSGANVLTF.

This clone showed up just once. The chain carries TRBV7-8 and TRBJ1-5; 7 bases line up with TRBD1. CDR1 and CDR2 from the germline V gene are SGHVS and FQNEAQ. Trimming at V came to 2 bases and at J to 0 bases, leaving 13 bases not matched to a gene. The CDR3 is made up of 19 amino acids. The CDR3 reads CASSLYSADRALSNQPQHF. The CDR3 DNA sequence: TGTGCCAGCAGCTTATACTCCGCCGACAGGGCCCTTAGCAATCAGCCCCAGCATTTT.

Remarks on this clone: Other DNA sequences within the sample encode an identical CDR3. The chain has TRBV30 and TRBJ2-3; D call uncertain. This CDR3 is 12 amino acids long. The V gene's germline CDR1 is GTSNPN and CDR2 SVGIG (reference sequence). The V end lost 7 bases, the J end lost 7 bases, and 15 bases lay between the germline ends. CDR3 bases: TGTGCCTCGGAGCAGACTCGATATACGCAGTATTTT. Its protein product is CASEQTRYTQYF.

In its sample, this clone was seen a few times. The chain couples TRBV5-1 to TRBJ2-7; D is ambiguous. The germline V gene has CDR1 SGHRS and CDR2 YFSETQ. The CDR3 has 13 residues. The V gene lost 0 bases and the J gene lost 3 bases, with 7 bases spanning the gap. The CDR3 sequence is CASSLGAHYEQYF. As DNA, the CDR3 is TGCGCCAGCAGCTTGGGTGCACACTACGAGCAGTACTTC.

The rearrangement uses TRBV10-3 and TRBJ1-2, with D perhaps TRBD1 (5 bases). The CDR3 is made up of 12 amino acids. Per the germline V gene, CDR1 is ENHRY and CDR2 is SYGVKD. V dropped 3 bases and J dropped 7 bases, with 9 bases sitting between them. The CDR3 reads CAISDGGSGYTF. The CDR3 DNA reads TGTGCCATCAGTGATGGGGGGTCTGGCTACACCTTC.

The CDR3 protein is CASSYLAEYVEQYF. As DNA, the CDR3 is TGTGCCAGCAGTTACCTAGCCGAGTATGTAGAGCAGTACTTC. The chain couples TRBV6-6 to TRBJ2-7; TRBD2 is a possible D gene (5 bases). Between the trimmed V and J ends, which lost 2 bases and 7 bases, there was a span of 15 bases. Germline V lookup: CDR1 MNHNY, CDR2 SVGAGI (reference sequence). CDR3 length: 14 residues.

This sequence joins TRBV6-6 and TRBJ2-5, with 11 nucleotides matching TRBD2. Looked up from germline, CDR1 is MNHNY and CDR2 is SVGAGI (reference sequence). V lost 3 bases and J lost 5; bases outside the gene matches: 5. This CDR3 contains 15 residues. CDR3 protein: CASSYSGRATETQYF. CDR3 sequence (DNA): TGTGCCAGCAGTTATAGCGGGAGGGCCACTGAGACCCAGTACTTC.

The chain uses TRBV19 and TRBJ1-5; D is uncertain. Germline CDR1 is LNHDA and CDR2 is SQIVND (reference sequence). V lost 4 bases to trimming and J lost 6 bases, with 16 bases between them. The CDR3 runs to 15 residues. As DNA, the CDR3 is TGTGCCAGTAGTACAGAACCGACGGGAATTCAGCCCCAGCATTTT. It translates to CASSTEPTGIQPQHF.